These 15 T cell receptor beta chains originate from one sample sequenced in a study of blood T cell repertoires in COVID-19. TCRdb's table, derived via immunoSEQ multiplex PCR, lists solely in-frame clones and lacks some. The sample contains roughly 70,000 clones, roughly 77% of which appear only once. The sample consisted of peripheral blood. All receptors come from a woman aged 70-85 years with acute or convalescent COVID-19.

The chain recombines TRBV11-2 with TRBJ2-2, with D possibly TRBD1 on 6 matching bases. Germline V gives CDR1 SGHAT, CDR2 FQNNGV. The length of the CDR3 is 13 residues. Trimming stripped 4 bases from V and 5 bases from J, with 8 bases between. This chain's CDR3 is CASSYRETGELFF. The CDR3 DNA is TGTGCCAGCAGCTACAGGGAGACCGGGGAGCTGTTTTTT.

This rearrangement joins TRBV10-3 to TRBJ1-2; a possible D gene is TRBD1 (6 bases). V lost 6 bases, J lost 7 bases, and 18 bases lay in between. The CDR3 contains 14 residues. Looked up from germline, CDR1 is ENHRY and CDR2 is SYGVKD. The CDR3 sequence is CAIRQQGPEVGYTF. CDR3 bases: TGTGCCATCAGACAACAGGGCCCCGAGGTTGGCTACACCTTC.

The rearrangement joins TRBV5-1 to TRBJ2-1, with 7 positions matching TRBD2. CDR3 length: 16 residues. The germline gives CDR1 SGHRS, CDR2 YFSETQ. V lost 0 bases and J lost 1; bases outside the gene matches: 4. CDR3 loop: CASSLGRGRSYNEQFF. The DNA for the CDR3 is TGCGCCAGCAGCTTGGGACGCGGGAGATCCTACAATGAGCAGTTCTTC. Combining the CDR3 with reference TRBV5-1 and TRBJ2-1 gives the whole variable domain KAGVTQTPRYLIKTRGQQVTLSCSPISGHRSVSWYQQTPGQGLQFLFEYFSETQRNKGNFPGRFSGRQFSNSRSEMNVSTLELGDSALYLCASSLGRGRSYNEQFFGPGTRLTVL.

The chain recombines TRBV21-1 with TRBJ1-6. TRBV21-1 represents a pseudogene. The CDR3 covers 16 residues. CDR3 residues: CASLGGTLTLDSPLHF. In nucleotides, the CDR3 is TGTGCCAGCCTGGGAGGAACGCTTACCTTGGATTCACCCCTCCACTTT.

This clone was observed a few times. The chain employs TRBV20-1 and TRBJ1-5, with D tentatively TRBD1 (5 bases). Trimming left V 5 bases short and J 7 bases short, with 9 bases between. CDR3 length: 11 amino acids. Germline V gene sequence: CDR1 DFQATT, CDR2 SNEGSKA (reference sequence). The CDR3 loop reads CSALKGQPQHF. Written as DNA, the CDR3 is TGCAGTGCTCTCAAGGGGCAGCCCCAGCATTTT.

The rearrangement uses TRBV4-1 and TRBJ2-3, with D possibly being TRBD2 (6 bases). The germline gives CDR1 MGHRA, CDR2 YSYEKL. This CDR3 has 16 amino acids. V was trimmed by 0 bases and J by 2 bases, leaving 12 bases between them. CDR3 in amino acids: CASSQELARATDTQYF. The CDR3 DNA follows: TGCGCCAGCAGCCAAGAACTAGCACGGGCCACAGATACGCAGTATTTT.

The genes are TRBV7-9 and TRBJ1-2; 8 nucleotides align to TRBD1. The CDR3 consists of 16 residues. Trimming cost V 0 bases and J 6 bases; bases outside gene matches: 9. Germline CDR1 and CDR2: SEHNR and FQNEAQ (reference sequence). The CDR3 DNA follows: TGTGCCAGCAGCTTAGCGGGGGCAGGGGGCCAACATGGCTACACCTTC. This sequence encodes CASSLAGAGGQHGYTF.

This clone was detected a few times. This chain connects TRBV5-1 to TRBJ1-1; 9 bases are a match to TRBD1. The CDR3 covers 17 residues. Germline CDR1 reads SGHRS; CDR2 reads YFSETQ. The V segment lost 0 bases and the J segment 2 bases; nucleotides outside the gene matches: 8. For the CDR3, the DNA is TGCGCCAGCAGCTTGGGTGGCCGACAGGGGGGAAACACTGAAGCTTTCTTT. The encoded protein is CASSLGGRQGGNTEAFF.

This clone occurred a few times. The genes are TRBV12-3 or TRBV12-4 and TRBJ2-1; D remains unclear. Trimming shortened V by 7 bases and J by 7 bases, and 8 bases separated the two germline ends. The CDR3 sequence is 11 residues long. CDR3 coding DNA: TGTGCCAGCACCCGAGAGAATGAGCAGTTCTTC. Its protein is CASTRENEQFF.

This clone appeared a single time. V gene TRBV7-2 combines with J gene TRBJ1-2; 10 positions agree with TRBD1. The length of the CDR3 is 16 residues. V shed 3 bases and J 2 bases; nucleotides not matched to a gene: 6. Germline V CDR1 and CDR2: SGHTA, FQGNSA. CDR3 in DNA: TGTGCCAGCAGCTTGGAGCCGGGACAGGGGAACTATGGCTACACCTTC. This sequence encodes CASSLEPGQGNYGYTF.

The chain combines TRBV28 with TRBJ1-2; the match to TRBD1 covers 8 bases. The CDR3 covers 17 residues. Germline CDR1 MDHEN, CDR2 SYDVKM. Losses at the gene ends were 6 bases for V and 4 bases for J; bases not matched to a gene: 16. CDR3 nucleotides: TGTGCCAGCAGGTCGACAATCGGGACAGGTTCTTTCTATGGCTACACCTTC. Its protein is CASRSTIGTGSFYGYTF.

J is TRBJ1-1 and V is TRBV11-3, with 10 bases identical to TRBD1. Germline CDR1 is SGHNT and CDR2 is YENEEA. The CDR3 length is 13 residues. Unmatched junction bases numbered 7, after V lost 5 bases and J lost 10 bases. The CDR3 protein is CASSTRQGAGAFF. CDR3 coding DNA: TGTGCCAGCAGCACCCGACAGGGGGCCGGAGCTTTCTTT. Based on the CDR3 plus reference TRBV11-3 and TRBJ1-1, the full variable domain is EAGVVQSPRYKIIEKKQPVAFWCNPISGHNTLYWYLQNLGQGPELLIRYENEEAVDDSQLPKDRFSAERLKGVDSTLKIQPAELGDSAVYLCASSTRQGAGAFFGQGTRLTVV.

The chain recombines TRBV19 with TRBJ1-2; 10 bases are a match to TRBD1. With V trimmed by 10 bases and J by 2 bases, 4 bases remained unmatched. The V gene's germline CDR1 is LNHDA and CDR2 SQIVND (reference sequence). This CDR3 spans 13 amino acids. The DNA of the CDR3 is TGTGCCACCACGGGACAGGGGAACTATGGCTACACCTTC. Translating it yields CATTGQGNYGYTF.

This clone was found a few times. Different DNA sequences within this sample yield the same CDR3. The V gene is TRBV7-9, the J gene TRBJ1-2, with no clear D. The CDR3 contains 13 residues. Trimming removed 4 bases from V and 4 bases from J, with 10 bases in between. The V gene's germline CDR1 is SEHNR and CDR2 FQNEAQ (reference sequence). The CDR3 DNA follows: TGTGCCAGCAGCTCCGCGGCGGGCTATGGCTACACCTTC. It codes for CASSSAAGYGYTF. Full variable domain (rest looked up from reference TRBV7-9 and TRBJ1-2): DTGVSQNPRHKITKRGQNVTFRCDPISEHNRLYWYRQTLGQGPEFLTYFQNEAQLEKSRLLSDRFSAERPKGSFSTLEIQRTEQGDSAMYLCASSSAAGYGYTFGSGTRLTVV.

The rearrangement joins TRBV14 to TRBJ1-6; D may be TRBD1 (5 bases). Germline V gene data show CDR1 as SGHDN and CDR2 as FVKESK. The length of the CDR3 is 14 residues. Trimming left V 4 bases short and J 7 bases short, with 11 bases between. CDR3 bases: TGTGCCAGCAGCCCCAGGGTGGGGAATTCACCCCTCCACTTT. This sequence encodes CASSPRVGNSPLHF.